This T cell receptor (beta chain) was sequenced for a study of cytomegalovirus exposure and HLA in healthy donors. As for the study in general: Later, an analysis reported that the 120 or so validation repertoires had used the same platform as the roughly 700 first-cohort repertoires.

As regards this clone: The antigen is unknown.

Some clones are missing from TCRdb's copy, which holds only in-frame ones; the method was immunoSEQ multiplex PCR. The sample holds 97,000 or so clones; roughly nine tenths are singletons and the top ten take approximately 4%. Germline CDR1 LNHDA, CDR2 SQIVND (reference sequence). The CDR3 covers 17 residues. J was trimmed by 4 bases and V by 5 bases; bases with no gene match: 9. Points from the study as a whole: Most TCR sequences showed up rarely, but some public TCRs showed up in many donors.

The J gene is TRBJ2-6, the V gene TRBV19; 9 bases fit TRBD1. The sequenced sample was PBMCs. The clonotype originates from a woman aged 25 to 39 in good health and CMV-seronegative. DNA of the CDR3: TGTGCCAGTAGTTCCCGGGACAGGGAATGGGGGGCCAACGTCCTGACTTTC. Protein product: CASSSRDREWGANVLTF. The full variable domain, rest sourced from reference TRBV19 and TRBJ2-6, is DGGITQSPKYLFRKEGQNVTLSCEQNLNHDAMYWYRQDPGQGLRLIYYSQIVNDFQKGDIAEGYSVSREKKESFPLTVTSAQKNPTAFYLCASSSRDREWGANVLTFGAGSRLTVL.